This is a list of T cell receptor beta chains from one sample in a study of blood T cells in healthy people across ages. TCRdb re-called the 5' RACE reads with MiXCR, one entry per CDR3 protein. The repertoire holds fewer than 700,000 distinct CDR3 sequences, with around 43% as singletons. The source material was blood. These receptor sequences come from a man older than 75 in good health. Each CDR3 is given with its conserved first and last residue. A D gene is named only where the DNA matches it firmly. Rows give clone size only sometimes, using once, few, many, or a class for an expanded clone.

cdr3_length j_call d_call v_call clone_size cdr3_nt cdr3_aa
18 TRBJ2-5 TRBD2 TRBV14 few TGTGCCAGCAGCCATCCCACCAGACTAGCGGGACCACAGGAGACCCAGTACTTC CASSHPTRLAGPQETQYF
13 TRBJ2-1 TRBD2 TRBV20-1 - TGCAGTGCCTACGGGACTAGTTACAATGAGCAGTTCTTC CSAYGTSYNEQFF
16 TRBJ2-3 TRBD2 TRBV20-1 - TGCAGTGCACCGGGTGGAGCTAGCGGTGTAAGAGATACGCAGTATTTT CSAPGGASGVRDTQYF
13 TRBJ2-7 - TRBV29-1 - TGCAGCGTTGAGTTTATGCACAGCTACGAGCAGTACTTC CSVEFMHSYEQYF
16 TRBJ2-1 TRBD2 TRBV27 - TGTGCCAGCAGCCGGCCTCTAGCGGGAGAGGGCAATGAGCAGTTCTTC CASSRPLAGEGNEQFF
14 TRBJ2-3 - TRBV14 - TGTGCCAGCAGCCAATTGATTCGCGGAGATACGCAGTATTTT CASSQLIRGDTQYF
15 TRBJ2-1 - TRBV10-3 - TGTGCCATCAGGAGGGACTCCAGCTCCAACAATGAGCAGTTCTTC CAIRRDSSSNNEQFF
17 TRBJ1-6 TRBD1 TRBV4-2 few TGTGCCAGCAGCCAAGAAGCAAACAGGGGGGTTAGTTCACCCCTCCACTTT CASSQEANRGVSSPLHF
17 TRBJ2-3 - TRBV20-1 many TGCAGTGCCTCCTCGCGGCAGGACCGGACTAGCACAGATACGCAGTATTTT CSASSRQDRTSTDTQYF
14 TRBJ2-7 - TRBV28 - TGTGCCAGCAGTTTAAGACCGAAACCTGACGAGCAGTACTTC CASSLRPKPDEQYF
12 TRBJ1-4 - TRBV4-1 many TGCGCCAGCAGCCAAGCCTACGAAAAACTGTTTTTT CASSQAYEKLFF
14 TRBJ2-4 - TRBV7-2 - TGTGCCAGCACCCGTCCGGGGATGGATGATGAGCGGTACTTC CASTRPGMDDERYF
21 TRBJ2-1 TRBD2 TRBV4-1 - TGCGCCAGCAGCCAAAAGAGGGGAGCGGGGGACCCCCTGAGCTCCTACAATGAGCAGTTCTTC CASSQKRGAGDPLSSYNEQFF
14 TRBJ1-5 - TRBV20-1 - TGCAGTGCTAATGTGGGCAGTAGCAATCAGCCCCAGCATTTT CSANVGSSNQPQHF
14 TRBJ2-7 - TRBV10-1 - TGCGCCAGCAGTGATCGGCAGGGAAGATACGAGCAGTACTTC CASSDRQGRYEQYF
15 TRBJ2-3 - TRBV6-6 - TGTGCCAGCAGTTACCTGGACAGATTCACAGATACGCAGTATTTT CASSYLDRFTDTQYF
16 TRBJ2-3 TRBD2 TRBV19 - TGTGCCAGTAGTATAGATAGCGGGGGGGCCGAAGATACGCAGTATTTT CASSIDSGGAEDTQYF
13 TRBJ2-5 - TRBV12-3/TRBV12-4 - TGTGCCAGCAGTTTATCGTCTTGGGAGACCCAGTACTTC CASSLSSWETQYF
14 TRBJ1-6 - TRBV7-2 many TGTGCCAGCAGCCTCCCTACGGGATCAAGGCCCCTCCACTTT CASSLPTGSRPLHF
15 TRBJ2-1 - TRBV11-2 many TGTGCCAGCAGCCCGACGAGGGGGGGATTGAATGAGCAGTTCTTC CASSPTRGGLNEQFF
14 TRBJ2-5 - TRBV7-9 - TGTGCCAGCATAACGTATGGTTCACAAGAGACCCAGTACTTC CASITYGSQETQYF
15 TRBJ2-2 - TRBV11-1 - TGTGCCAGCAGCTTAAGATCCGCCCTGACCGGGGAGCTGTTTTTT CASSLRSALTGELFF
15 TRBJ2-5 - TRBV21-1 once TGCGCCAGCAGCCTTCGCGGCCCCCCTGGGGAGACCCAGTACTTC CASSLRGPPGETQYF
15 TRBJ1-4 TRBD1 TRBV6-2/TRBV6-3 - TGTGCCAGCAGGACCGACAGGGCAACTAATGAAAAACTGTTTTTT CASRTDRATNEKLFF
14 TRBJ2-7 TRBD2 TRBV7-9 - TGTGCCAGCAGCCATAGCGGGAGGGCGCGCGAGCAGTACTTC CASSHSGRAREQYF
16 TRBJ2-1 TRBD2 TRBV20-1 - TGCAGTGCTAGCGGGGTAGCGGGAGGGCCATCCAATGAGCAGTTCTTC CSASGVAGGPSNEQFF
17 TRBJ2-1 TRBD2 TRBV6-1 many TGTGCCAGCATCAATAGCGGGGGCTCGAGCTCCTACAATGAGCAGTTCTTC CASINSGGSSSYNEQFF
15 TRBJ1-2 TRBD1 TRBV4-2 - TGTGCCAGCAGCCAAGGGGACAGGGTCGACTATGGCTACACCTTC CASSQGDRVDYGYTF
14 TRBJ2-4 TRBD1 TRBV6-5 - TGTGCCAGCAGATCGGGACAGGGCAAAAACATTCAGTACTTC CASRSGQGKNIQYF
12 TRBJ2-3 - TRBV2 few TGTGCCAGCAGTCTCCTCGGGCCCACGCAGTATTTT CASSLLGPTQYF
16 TRBJ2-2 - TRBV7-9 - TGTGCCAGCAGCCCTGGGACGAGCGCGAACACCGGGGAGCTGTTTTTT CASSPGTSANTGELFF
12 TRBJ2-1 - TRBV4-3 - TGCGCCAGCAGCCAAGATACCGATGAGCAGTTCTTC CASSQDTDEQFF
13 TRBJ2-1 TRBD2 TRBV10-3 - TGTGCCATCAGTGCGGGAGGGGACAATGAGCAGTTCTTC CAISAGGDNEQFF
14 TRBJ1-2 - TRBV12-3/TRBV12-4 - TGTGCCAGCAGCTCCGGGACACCTACGAGTGGCTACACCTTC CASSSGTPTSGYTF
14 TRBJ2-5 TRBD1 TRBV18 - TGTGCCAGCTCAAATGCCAGGGGGTCAGAGACCCAGTACTTC CASSNARGSETQYF
14 TRBJ1-1 TRBD1 TRBV7-9 once TGTGCCAGCAGTTACAGGGGGCTTTCGACTGAAGCTTTCTTT CASSYRGLSTEAFF
14 TRBJ2-1 - TRBV9 - TGTGCCAGTACCCTAGACAAGAACACCGGGGAGCAGTTCTTC CASTLDKNTGEQFF
16 TRBJ2-7 TRBD2 TRBV11-2 - TGTGCCAGCAGCTTAAGGGCGGGACTAGGTCACTACGAGCAGTACTTC CASSLRAGLGHYEQYF
13 TRBJ2-7 - TRBV6-5 - TGTGCCAGCAGTTACGTCAACGGGGACGAGCAGTACTTC CASSYVNGDEQYF
13 TRBJ2-1 - TRBV7-6 few TGTGCCAGCCCACTAGTATCCTACAATGAGCAGTTCTTC CASPLVSYNEQFF
13 TRBJ2-1 TRBD2 TRBV20-1 few TGCAGCCTGAACGTCGGGAGGGCCGATGAGCAGTTCTTC CSLNVGRADEQFF
15 TRBJ2-1 - TRBV21-1 few TGTGCCAGCAGCAAAGTAGCGGGAGGGTACAATGAGCAGTTCTTC CASSKVAGGYNEQFF
14 TRBJ1-2 - TRBV27 - TGTGCCAGCAGTTTGAAGGCATCTAACTATGGCTACACCTTC CASSLKASNYGYTF
16 TRBJ2-3 TRBD1 TRBV7-6 - TGTGCCAGCCAAACCGGACAGGGGTTGGGTATCGATACGCAGTATTTT CASQTGQGLGIDTQYF
17 TRBJ2-3 TRBD1 TRBV20-1 - TGCAGTGCTAGAGATACCGGGACAGGGGATTCGACAGATACGCAGTATTTT CSARDTGTGDSTDTQYF
18 TRBJ2-1 TRBD2 TRBV5-1 - TGCGCCAGCAGGAGGACTTTTGGCGGGGGGACCGAAAACAATGAGCAGTTCTTC CASRRTFGGGTENNEQFF
16 TRBJ2-1 TRBD2 TRBV7-2 - TGTGCCAGCAGCTTAGCGGCTCGCGGGGGTGCTTATGAGCAGTTCTTC CASSLAARGGAYEQFF
16 TRBJ2-7 TRBD1 TRBV14 - TGTGCCAGCAGCCTTCGGACAGGGGGGAGCTCCTACGAGCAGTACTTC CASSLRTGGSSYEQYF
15 TRBJ1-3 TRBD1 TRBV4-2 - TGTGCCAGCAGCCAAGTAACAGGGGCTGGAAACACCATATATTTT CASSQVTGAGNTIYF
12 TRBJ1-6 - TRBV6-1 - TGTGCCAGCAGTGGTATCAATTCACCCCTCCACTTT CASSGINSPLHF
13 TRBJ1-6 TRBD1 TRBV20-1 - TGCAGTGGGGACAGCTCCTATAATTCACCCCTCCACTTT CSGDSSYNSPLHF
18 TRBJ2-3 TRBD2 TRBV7-2 few TGTGCCAGCAGCTTAGAGGGGACTAGCGGGGGAAGCACAGATACGCAGTATTTT CASSLEGTSGGSTDTQYF
15 TRBJ2-7 - TRBV20-1 - TGCAGTGCTAGAAACAGGGTTGATCCTTACAATGAGCAGTACTTC CSARNRVDPYNEQYF